The 10 T cell receptor beta chains below were found in one sample sequenced in a study of response to subunit inactivated influenza vaccine. TCRdb ran MiXCR on the RT-PCR reads and lists one entry per CDR3 protein. The profile covers 400,000 to 550,000 distinct CDR3 sequences, with 25% appearing a single time and approximately 1.9% taken by the ten largest. This specimen consisted of CD4+ T cells sorted from PBMCs, obtained around 5 days after vaccination. The receptor set was obtained from a man between 45 and 60 years old who received an inactivated influenza vaccine.

The chain has TRBV4-3 and TRBJ2-3; 13 bases are a match to TRBD2. The length of the CDR3 is 19 residues. The J segment lost 3 bases and the V segment lost 4 bases, leaving 13 bases of the junction unmatched. CDR1 LGHNA and CDR2 YSLEER come from the germline V gene. DNA of the CDR3: TGCGCCAGCAGCCCCGGGGTACTAGCGGGAGGGCCTCGGACAGATACGCAGTATTTT. This codes for CASSPGVLAGGPRTDTQYF.

This clonotype showed up just a few times. The J gene is TRBJ2-4, the V gene TRBV4-1, with D possibly matching TRBD1 (5 bases). CDR3 length: 15 residues. Trimming left V 2 bases short and J 2 bases short, with 10 bases between. Germline CDR1 and CDR2: MGHRA and YSYEKL. CDR3 residues: CASSQQGMSKNIQYF. In DNA form, the CDR3 reads TGCGCCAGCAGCCAACAGGGAATGTCCAAAAACATTCAGTACTTC.

This sequence joins TRBV7-8 and TRBJ2-1; 14 bases are shared with TRBD2. From germline, CDR1 is SGHVS and CDR2 FQNEAQ. Trimming cost V 4 bases and J 8 bases; bases outside gene matches: 13. This CDR3 spans 18 amino acids. CDR3 amino acids: CASSSSTGTSGRGYEQFF. CDR3 bases: TGTGCCAGCAGCTCCTCAACTGGGACTAGCGGGAGAGGCTATGAGCAGTTCTTC.

This clonotype turned up a few times. The V call is TRBV12-3 or TRBV12-4, the J call TRBJ2-5; perhaps TRBD1 as D (6 bases). The CDR3 contains 15 residues. Trimming pared 8 bases from V and 2 bases from J, leaving 18 bases between. The CDR3 DNA sequence: TGTGCCAGCGGTCGTCCTGCAGGGGAACAAGAGACCCAGTACTTC. This translates into CASGRPAGEQETQYF.

This clonotype was picked up a small number of times. The gene calls are TRBV20-1 and TRBJ2-3; the match to TRBD1 covers 12 bases. This CDR3 comprises 18 residues. Per the germline V gene, CDR1 is DFQATT and CDR2 is SNEGSKA (reference sequence). The CDR3 nucleotides read TGCAGGCCTACGGGACAGGGGGCGCGGGGGACTAGCACAGATACGCAGTATTTT. Its translation: CRPTGQGARGTSTDTQYF.

This clonotype has at least ten counts. This chain connects TRBV5-1 to TRBJ1-2, with 10 bases matching TRBD1. The CDR3 contains 13 residues. Per the germline V gene, CDR1 is SGHRS and CDR2 is YFSETQ. The V gene end was trimmed by 3 bases and the J gene end by 6 bases; junction bases not matched to a gene: 2. CDR3 sequence: CASSSGQGNGYTF. The DNA of the CDR3 is TGCGCCAGCAGCTCGGGACAGGGGAATGGCTACACCTTC.

This clonotype has ten or more counts. The chain links TRBV5-1 to TRBJ2-7, with 12 bases matching TRBD1. The CDR3 extends over 15 amino acids. From germline, CDR1 is SGHRS and CDR2 YFSETQ. With 0 bases clipped from V and 5 bases from J, the junction kept 3 bases outside the gene matches. CDR3 in amino acids: CASSLAGTGGNEQYF. In nucleotides, the CDR3 is TGCGCCAGCAGCTTGGCCGGGACAGGGGGCAACGAGCAGTACTTC.

This clonotype was seen only a few times. The CDR3 spells CASSLKPSDEQYF. The CDR3 DNA follows: TGTGCCAGCAGCCTTAAACCGTCGGACGAGCAGTACTTC. The chain couples TRBV4-2 to TRBJ2-7; D uncertain. This CDR3 contains 13 residues. Germline values: CDR1 LGHNA, CDR2 YNFKEQ. Trimming removed 4 bases from V and 5 bases from J, with 12 bases in between.

This clonotype has only one observation. V gene TRBV4-1 combines with J gene TRBJ2-5; no firm D call. Germline CDR1 and CDR2: MGHRA and YSYEKL. The CDR3 covers 14 residues. V lost 0 bases and J lost 1, with 6 bases in between. CDR3 DNA: TGCGCCAGCAGCCAAGAAACAGTCCAAGAGACCCAGTACTTC. Encoded protein: CASSQETVQETQYF.

V and J are TRBV7-9 and TRBJ2-7; the D is unclear. This CDR3 is built from 11 residues. Germline V gene data show CDR1 as SEHNR and CDR2 as FQNEAQ (reference sequence). V lost 8 bases and J lost 3, with 8 bases in between. The CDR3 nucleotides read TGTGCCAGCGGCGCACACTACGAGCAGTACTTC. Its translation: CASGAHYEQYF.